This T cell receptor beta chain is drawn from a study of cytotoxic CD8 clonotypes in ibrutinib-treated CLL (dated by TCRdb to the early 2020s). Regarding the study in general: The cohort was composed of ten to eleven relapsed/refractory and fewer than 16 treatment-naive patients; IGHV unmutated status was identified in some 17 patients. Partial responses were observed in approximately 24 patients and complete responses in 2; after a median follow-up of 68 months, remission was maintained in some 14 patients and progression was observed in approximately twelve. Response samples were taken after a median of roughly a year on treatment, ranging from about 6 to 40 months. An average of approximately 260,000 productive templates and 94,082 productive rearrangements was obtained per sample. Of the 86 participants in the trial, approximately 26 had longitudinal samples available. Cryopreserved peripheral blood mononuclear cells were obtained before treatment, at response, and at either sustained remission or disease progression. On the study overall, not on this receptor specifically: Public clonotypes were rare and either contracted or stayed stable during treatment, and the rise in clonality at ibrutinib response reflected the expansion of private clonotypes. Sustained-remission and progressing patients did not have matched sampling times, and lymph node repertoires were not examined. Baseline clonality was found to be higher than that of age-matched healthy donors and was strongly correlated with circulating CD8+ T-cell counts. At ibrutinib response clonality went up, during sustained remission it held steady, and at progression it dropped back toward baseline.

Approximately 2 micrograms of genomic DNA were extracted from cryopreserved PBMCs for TCR beta library preparation. Longitudinal blood samples from CLL patients on ibrutinib monotherapy were analyzed using high-throughput TCR beta sequencing. Patients were enrolled in a phase 2 open-label single-center ibrutinib monotherapy trial. Each clonotype received, on average, around 10x coverage in deep resolution sequencing performed on a MiSeq, where the target depth lay between 1 in 1 million and 1 in 200,000 T cells. TCR beta libraries were generated with the immunoSEQ hsTCRB Kit. The authors' analysis ran thus. ImmunoSEQ Data Assistant and ImmunoSEQ Analyzer were used for data analysis, and V, D and J genes were assigned according to IMGT definitions. Clonality was computed as one minus normalized Shannon entropy of productive rearrangement frequencies, ranging from 0 to 1. Only overrepresented clonotypes making up at least 0.05% of the repertoire of each patient were included in the public clonotype analysis. Around 14 repertoires from age-matched healthy donors, obtained from immuneACCESS, served as clonality controls. Imported from immuneACCESS, the table was reduced by TCRdb to in-frame sequences with V and J called. These copies leave out some clones; in studies compared against another copy, an unresolved V gene accounts for under half, and the cause of the remainder is not known. V, J and clone size are those of that table, while D and trimming were read from the DNA. This sample comprises about 310,000 clones, 80% of them detected only once. 6.5% to 8.5% of the sample rests with the top ten.

The CDR3 sequence holds 14 residues, the cysteine and phenylalanine included. The retained sequence is limited to the CDR3, 42 bases, with the frame set at the first base. V gives up 3 bases and J gives up 6 bases, and the segment between their germline ends measures 12 bases. The germline V gene specifies SNHLY as CDR1 and FYNNEI as CDR2. Comments on this clone: Which antigen it targets is not known. No base quality values were provided; no much bigger clone lies one nucleotide off.

This specimen was PBMCs, taken before ibrutinib treatment. The sequence links TRBV2 to TRBJ1-5, with a weak D call of TRBD1 (5 bases match). The receptor was isolated from a human donor with chronic lymphocytic leukemia. The CDR3 is CASSDFGAAQPQHF. The DNA sequence is TGTGCCAGCAGTGATTTTGGGGCGGCTCAGCCCCAGCATTTT.